This TCR beta chain was sequenced during a study of T cells in Graves' hyperthyroidism and ophthalmopathy. RNA transcripts gave rise to amplified TCR beta CDR3 regions. When the TCR CDR3 underwent first-round RT-PCR, the HTBI primer set was used. A single record per CDR3 protein comes from TCRdb applying MiXCR to the multiplex PCR reads. The table records over 300,000 distinct CDR3 sequences, about 15% of them present only once. The CDR3 has 16 residues. CDR1 is LNHDA, CDR2 SQIVND, per germline (reference sequence). Trimming shortened V by 1 base and J by 5 bases, and 14 bases separated the two germline ends.

This receptor was obtained from a woman aged 55-69 years with Graves' hyperthyroidism. The chain employs TRBV19 and TRBJ2-2; D is ambiguous. Sequencing was done on a sample of blood. The CDR3 sequence is CASSIAGQVVTGELFF. The DNA of the CDR3 is TGTGCCAGTAGTATAGCTGGGCAAGTCGTGACCGGGGAGCTGTTTTTT.